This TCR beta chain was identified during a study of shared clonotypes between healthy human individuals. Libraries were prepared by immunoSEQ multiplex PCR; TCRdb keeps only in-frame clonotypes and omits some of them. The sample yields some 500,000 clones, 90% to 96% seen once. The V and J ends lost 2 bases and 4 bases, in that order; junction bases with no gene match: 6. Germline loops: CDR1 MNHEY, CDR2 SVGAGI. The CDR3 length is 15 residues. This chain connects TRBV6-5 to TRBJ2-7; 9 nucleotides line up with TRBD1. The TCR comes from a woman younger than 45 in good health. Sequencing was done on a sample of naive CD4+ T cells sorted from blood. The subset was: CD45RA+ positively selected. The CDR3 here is CASSYHGTGQYEQYF. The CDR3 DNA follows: TGTGCCAGCAGTTACCACGGGACAGGGCAATACGAGCAGTACTTC.